The 28 T cell receptor beta chains listed next were all sequenced from one sample in a study of vaccination effects on CD4 cells after COVID-19. These receptors are not linked to any known antigen. The assay was immunoSEQ multiplex PCR, and TCRdb's table has in-frame clones only and misses some. This sample has over 30,000 clones, with roughly four fifths found just once. Before sequencing took place, the ViraFEST assay used viral peptide pools to expand antigen-specific CD4+ T cells. CD4+ T cell isolation took place after approximately 11 days of culture. Of the BNT162b2 and mRNA-1273 vaccines, participants received two doses of one or the other. The sample in question was CD4+ T cells from PBMCs cultured with HCoV-NL63 spike peptides, obtained after COVID-19 vaccination. These receptors were obtained from a human donor who received a COVID-19 vaccine. Some clones in this sample may be carry-over from other donors' samples.

The chain uses TRBV2 and TRBJ1-1; D unclear. This CDR3 has 14 residues. V lost 4 bases and J 1 base, leaving 10 bases between the germline ends. Germline V gene data show CDR1 as SNHLY and CDR2 as FYNNEI. CDR3 bases: TGTGCCAGCAGTGTGGGCCTAACGAACACTGAAGCTTTCTTT. As protein: CASSVGLTNTEAFF.

V and J are TRBV5-1 and TRBJ2-5, with TRBD1 as a possible D gene (5 bases). Trimming removed 0 bases at V and 2 bases at J, with 20 bases between. CDR3 length: 18 amino acids. CDR1 SGHRS and CDR2 YFSETQ come from the germline V gene. The CDR3: CASSLAILGTWTQETQYF. The CDR3 DNA follows: TGCGCCAGCAGCTTGGCCATCCTAGGCACCTGGACACAAGAGACCCAGTACTTC.

The chain links TRBV7-9 to TRBJ2-7; D is unresolved. The CDR3 loop spans 15 amino acids. Per germline, CDR1 SEHNR and CDR2 FQNEAQ (reference sequence). V gave up 1 base and J gave up 0 bases, with 10 bases separating them. The chain's CDR3 is CASSLGQTYSYEQYV. DNA of the CDR3: TGTGCCAGCAGCTTAGGGCAGACTTACTCCTACGAGCAGTACGTC.

The V call is TRBV30, the J call TRBJ2-6, with D uncertain. The CDR3 has 15 residues. Germline CDR1 reads GTSNPN; CDR2 reads SVGIG (reference sequence). V shed 0 bases and J shed 0 bases, with 6 bases lying between them. The CDR3: CAWSVERSGANVLTF. CDR3 DNA sequence: TGTGCCTGGAGTGTCGAGCGCTCTGGGGCCAACGTCCTGACTTTC.

The V gene is TRBV4-2, the J gene TRBJ1-1, with D uncertain. This CDR3 spans 13 amino acids. The V end was cut by 6 bases, the J end by 0 bases, with 8 bases between. Per the germline V gene, CDR1 is LGHNA and CDR2 is YNFKEQ. CDR3 sequence (DNA): TGTGCCAGCAGGGACGACCTGAACACTGAAGCTTTCTTT. As protein: CASRDDLNTEAFF.

The rearrangement uses TRBV5-1 and TRBJ2-5, with D maybe TRBD1 (6 bases). CDR1 and CDR2 (germline): SGHRS, YFSETQ. The CDR3 sequence is 16 residues long. Trimming removed 4 bases at V and 4 bases at J, with 20 bases between. Here the CDR3 reads CASSQFDRGSRETQYF. The DNA of the CDR3 is TGCGCCAGCAGCCAGTTTGATAGGGGGTCAAGAGAGACCCAGTACTTC.

V and J are TRBV9 and TRBJ1-4; D is perhaps TRBD1 (6 bases). Germline V CDR1 and CDR2: SGDLS, YYNGEE. This CDR3 is 20 amino acids long. V lost 0 bases and J lost 8, with 29 bases in between. CDR3 sequence: CASSVEGHILQGDDLEKLFF. CDR3 nucleotides: TGTGCCAGCAGCGTAGAGGGCCACATTTTACAGGGTGACGACCTCGAAAAACTGTTTTTT. Full variable domain (missing parts from reference TRBV9 and TRBJ1-4): DSGVTQTPKHLITATGQRVTLRCSPRSGDLSVYWYQQSLDQGLQFLIQYYNGEERAKGNILERFSAQQFPDLHSELNLSSLELGDSALYFCASSVEGHILQGDDLEKLFFGSGTQLSVL.

This sequence joins TRBV5-4 and TRBJ2-2; TRBD1 is a possible D gene (5 bases). Trimming removed 2 bases at V and 0 bases at J, with 11 bases between. This CDR3 has 16 amino acids. CDR1 and CDR2 from the germline V gene are SGHNT and YYREEE (reference sequence). In nucleotides, the CDR3 is TGTGCCAGCAGCTTCAAGGGGTCATCGAACACCGGGGAGCTGTTTTTT. It specifies CASSFKGSSNTGELFF.

The V call is TRBV6-1, the J call TRBJ2-7; D call uncertain. Between the trimmed V and J ends, which lost 0 bases and 6 bases, there was a span of 12 bases. Germline loops: CDR1 MNHNS, CDR2 SASEGT. The CDR3 is made up of 14 amino acids. The CDR3 DNA reads as TGTGCCAGCAGTGAAGCCCGCGACGCCCGCGAGCAGTACGTC. Translation gives CASSEARDAREQYV.

The gene calls are TRBV5-1 and TRBJ1-2; TRBD1 is a possible D gene (6 bases). Trimming shortened V by 4 bases and J by 4 bases, and 8 bases separated the two germline ends. CDR1 is SGHRS, CDR2 YFSETQ, per germline. The CDR3 consists of 12 residues. In nucleotides, the CDR3 is TGCGCCAGCAGCACACAGGGCTATGGCTACACCTTC. The encoded protein is CASSTQGYGYTF.

The chain recombines TRBV6-6 with TRBJ2-7; maybe TRBD2 (6 bases). Germline V gives CDR1 MNHNY, CDR2 SVGAGI (reference sequence). Trimming removed 0 bases from V and 2 bases from J, with 11 bases in between. The CDR3 has 15 amino acids. The CDR3 sequence is CASSYSGTAAYEQYV. As DNA, the CDR3 is TGTGCCAGCAGTTACTCTGGGACTGCTGCCTACGAGCAGTACGTC.

The V call is TRBV19, the J call TRBJ1-4, with 10 bases aligning to TRBD1. The V segment lost 7 bases and the J segment 7 bases; nucleotides outside the gene matches: 9. This CDR3 region has 15 residues. The V gene's germline CDR1 is LNHDA and CDR2 SQIVND (reference sequence). The CDR3 DNA follows: TGTGCCAGTAACAATCTGGGACAGGGGCGTGAAAAACTGTTTTTT. Residues: CASNNLGQGREKLFF.

The J gene is TRBJ1-1, the V gene TRBV28, with 9 bases matching TRBD1. Germline CDR1 reads MDHEN; CDR2 reads SYDVKM. Germline trimming cut 7 bases from V and 8 bases from J; bases unmatched to any gene: 14. This CDR3 is built from 15 residues. The CDR3 bases are TGTGCCAGCATGGGTCCCCAGGACAGGGGAGAGGAAGCTTTCTTT. Translated, it gives CASMGPQDRGEEAFF.

The gene calls are TRBV5-6 and TRBJ2-4; 7 bases fit TRBD1. The V segment lost 5 bases and the J segment 0 bases; nucleotides outside the gene matches: 2. Germline CDR1 SGHDT, CDR2 YYEEEE. The CDR3 has 14 amino acids. The CDR3 DNA sequence: TGTGCCAGCAGTCGGACAGGAGCCAAAAACATTCAGTACTTC. As protein: CASSRTGAKNIQYF.

The CDR3 reads CASSLQGVPYEQYV. Written as DNA, the CDR3 is TGTGCCAGCAGCTTACAGGGGGTCCCCTACGAGCAGTACGTC. The chain joins TRBV7-2 to TRBJ2-7; 7 nucleotides line up with TRBD1. The CDR3 runs 14 residues. CDR1 and CDR2 (germline): SGHTA, FQGNSA. V gave up 2 bases and J gave up 2 bases; unmatched junction bases: 3.

The V and J genes are TRBV6-4 and TRBJ1-1; D might be TRBD1 (5 bases). This CDR3 is 15 amino acids long. V lost 2 bases to trimming and J lost 10 bases, with 20 bases between them. Germline V lookup: CDR1 MRHNA, CDR2 SNTAGT. CDR3 in amino acids: CASSDQIGTGVGAFF. In DNA, the CDR3 is TGTGCCAGCAGTGACCAAATTGGGACGGGAGTAGGAGCTTTCTTT.

The V gene is TRBV6-5, the J gene TRBJ2-7; weak D call: TRBD1 (6 bases). CDR1 and CDR2 from the germline V gene are MNHEY and SVGAGI. Trimming removed 6 bases from V and 4 bases from J, with 13 bases in between. This CDR3 comprises 13 residues. This chain's CDR3 is CASSVGQIYEQYV. DNA for the CDR3: TGTGCCAGCAGCGTAGGACAGATTTACGAGCAGTACGTC.

V usage is TRBV2 and J usage is TRBJ2-3; 10 bases align to TRBD2. Germline trimming cut 2 bases from V and 2 bases from J; bases unmatched to any gene: 4. The length of the CDR3 is 16 residues. CDR1 is SNHLY and CDR2 is FYNNEI in the germline V gene. CDR3 protein: CASSELLAGATDTQYF. DNA of the CDR3: TGTGCCAGCAGTGAACTCCTAGCGGGGGCCACAGATACGCAGTATTTT. Using reference TRBV2 and TRBJ2-3 for the parts outside the CDR3, the full variable domain is EPEVTQTPSHQVTQMGQEVILRCVPISNHLYFYWYRQILGQKVEFLVSFYNNEISEKSEIFDDQFSVERPDGSNFTLKIRSTKLEDSAMYFCASSELLAGATDTQYFGPGTRLTVL.

J is TRBJ1-5 and V is TRBV5-4; no clear D. The germline V and J ends were trimmed by 4 bases and 0 bases, with 8 bases remaining between them. In germline, CDR1 is SGHNT, CDR2 YYREEE (reference sequence). The length of the CDR3 is 14 residues. Here the CDR3 DNA reads TGTGCCAGCAGCGCGGACGGTAGCAATCAGCCCCAGCATTTT. Amino acids: CASSADGSNQPQHF.

The chain combines TRBV2 with TRBJ2-3, with 9 bases aligning to TRBD1. With 6 bases clipped from V and 2 bases from J, the junction kept 6 bases outside the gene matches. Germline V CDR1 and CDR2: SNHLY, FYNNEI. This CDR3 contains 15 residues. The CDR3 bases are TGTGCCAGCAGGGACAGGGGTACCTACACAGATACGCAGTATTTT. This translates into CASRDRGTYTDTQYF. Combining the CDR3 with reference TRBV2 and TRBJ2-3 gives the whole variable domain EPEVTQTPSHQVTQMGQEVILRCVPISNHLYFYWYRQILGQKVEFLVSFYNNEISEKSEIFDDQFSVERPDGSNFTLKIRSTKLEDSAMYFCASRDRGTYTDTQYFGPGTRLTVL.

This clone was counted between two and nine times. The chain recombines TRBV19 with TRBJ1-4; possible D gene TRBD1, 5 bases. Germline loops: CDR1 LNHDA, CDR2 SQIVND (reference sequence). Deletions cut 10 bases from V and 8 bases from J, with 23 bases between. The CDR3 extends over 15 amino acids. CDR3 sequence: CATSAPGGVAEKLFF. The CDR3 DNA is TGTGCCACATCGGCCCCCGGGGGGGTGGCGGAAAAACTGTTTTTT.

Only one count was recorded for this clone. The rearrangement uses TRBV7-2 and TRBJ2-6, with D unclear. There are 14 residues in the CDR3. In germline, CDR1 is SGHTA, CDR2 FQGNSA. The germline V and J ends were trimmed by 5 bases and 0 bases, with 5 bases remaining between them. CDR3 protein: CASSGRSGANVLTF. CDR3 DNA sequence: TGTGCCAGCAGCGGCCGCTCTGGGGCCAACGTCCTGACTTTC.

The chain is built from TRBV2 and TRBJ2-7; D is unresolved. Germline V CDR1 and CDR2: SNHLY, FYNNEI. The CDR3 has 12 amino acids. V was shortened by 4 bases and J by 7 bases, with 11 bases between the two germline ends. CDR3 nucleotides: TGTGCCAGCAGTGGTTTGCCAAGGGAGCAGTACGTC. Its protein is CASSGLPREQYV.

This clone is a singleton in its sample. The chain couples TRBV5-1 to TRBJ2-5; 9 positions match TRBD2. The CDR3 sequence is 15 residues long. The V gene end was trimmed by 1 base and the J gene end by 4 bases; junction bases not matched to a gene: 5. Germline CDR1 is SGHRS and CDR2 is YFSETQ. CDR3: CASSLMQAGGETQYF. The CDR3 DNA reads TGCGCCAGCAGCTTGATGCAAGCGGGGGGAGAGACCCAGTACTTC.

The chain links TRBV7-9 to TRBJ2-6, with D perhaps matching TRBD2 (6 bases). CDR3 length equals 18 residues. CDR1 and CDR2 from the germline V gene are SEHNR and FQNEAQ (reference sequence). V gave up 5 bases and J gave up 0 bases, with 17 bases separating them. The CDR3 DNA follows: TGTGCCAGCAGCCCCCGAGATAGGAGGGACTCTGGGGCCAACGTCCTGACTTTC. Encoded protein: CASSPRDRRDSGANVLTF.

The V call is TRBV28, the J call TRBJ1-1, with a possible D match to TRBD1 (6 bases). Germline V gene sequence: CDR1 MDHEN, CDR2 SYDVKM. This CDR3 has 14 amino acids. Trimming removed 3 bases from V and 7 bases from J, with 15 bases in between. The CDR3 is CASSFVSGGGEAFF. The CDR3 region has the DNA TGTGCCAGCAGTTTTGTGTCGGGGGGCGGTGAAGCTTTCTTT.

The chain has TRBV14 and TRBJ2-3; no clear D gene. This CDR3 is 16 amino acids long. Trimming took 4 bases from V and 0 from J, leaving 14 bases between them. Germline assignment: CDR1 SGHDN and CDR2 FVKESK. CDR3 sequence: CASSRPLLASTDTQYF. CDR3 bases: TGTGCCAGCAGCCGGCCGTTACTTGCTAGCACAGATACGCAGTATTTT.

V is TRBV5-6 and J is TRBJ2-2; TRBD2 might be the D (6 bases). CDR1 is SGHDT, CDR2 YYEEEE, per germline. The germline V and J ends were trimmed by 4 bases and 3 bases, with 10 bases remaining between them. The length of the CDR3 is 14 residues. The CDR3 loop reads CASSAAGYTGELFF. The DNA for the CDR3 is TGTGCCAGCAGCGCAGCGGGTTACACCGGGGAGCTGTTTTTT.